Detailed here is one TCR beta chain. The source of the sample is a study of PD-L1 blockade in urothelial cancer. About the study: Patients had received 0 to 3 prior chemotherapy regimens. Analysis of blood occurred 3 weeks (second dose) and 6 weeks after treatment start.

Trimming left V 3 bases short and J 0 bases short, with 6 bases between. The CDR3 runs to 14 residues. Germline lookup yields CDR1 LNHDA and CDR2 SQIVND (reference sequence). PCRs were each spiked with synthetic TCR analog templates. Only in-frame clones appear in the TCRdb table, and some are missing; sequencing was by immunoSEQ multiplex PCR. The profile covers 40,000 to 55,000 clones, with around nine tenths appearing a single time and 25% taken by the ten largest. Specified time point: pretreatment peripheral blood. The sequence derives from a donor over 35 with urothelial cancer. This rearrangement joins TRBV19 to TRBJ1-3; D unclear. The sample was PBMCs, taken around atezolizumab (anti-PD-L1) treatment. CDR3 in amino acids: CASSIRHSGNTIYF. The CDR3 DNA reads TGTGCCAGTAGTATCCGACACTCTGGAAACACCATATATTTT.